This T cell receptor beta chain appears in the sequencing data of a study of T cell repertoires in cytomegalovirus infection. Across the whole study: CMV infection and matching HLA type were both indicated by public TCR beta signatures. Study results and limitations: Predominance within the ex vivo response was attributable to HLA-C-restricted CMV-specific TCR beta clonotypes.

Germline V lookup: CDR1 SEHNR, CDR2 FQNEAQ (reference sequence). This CDR3 contains 14 residues. V was shortened by 7 bases and J by 2 bases, with 14 bases between the two germline ends. A note on this clonotype: Its antigen remains unidentified.

TCRdb used MiXCR to reprocess the reads, holding one entry per CDR3 protein. The sample shows some 920,000 distinct CDR3 sequences, roughly 31% of them seen only once. The chain links TRBV7-9 to TRBJ1-1; TRBD1 might be the D (6 bases). This sequence originates from a human donor in good health (CMV status not recorded). Some clones in this sample may be carry-over from other donors' samples. The sample consisted of cultured CD8+ T cells from PBMCs, taken from culture after CMV antigen stimulation. The chain's CDR3 is CASTPTGRNTEAFF. Written as DNA, the CDR3 is TGTGCCAGCACCCCGACAGGCCGAAACACTGAAGCTTTCTTT.